This T cell receptor beta chain was sequenced in a study of blood T cell repertoires in COVID-19. The wider study: Whether acute or convalescent, the COVID-19 samples came from the United States, Italy and Spain. T cells, B-cell-depleted T cells, or PBMCs provided the cDNA or gDNA that served as material.

In the authors' methods: From reference gene primer amplification, estimates of nucleated cell counts were derived. Only in-frame clones appear in the TCRdb table, and some are missing; sequencing was by immunoSEQ multiplex PCR. The V and J calls and the clone size are those of that table, but D and trimming were determined from the DNA. Found here are some 250,000 clones, more than 75% of them singletons; the top ten hold 0.99%. Germline V gives CDR1 LGHNA, CDR2 YSLEER. The CDR3 runs 15 residues. The V end lost 2 bases, the J end lost 0 bases, and 11 bases lay between the germline ends. The chain combines TRBV4-3 with TRBJ2-7; tentatively, D is TRBD2 (5 bases). The sequenced sample consisted of peripheral blood. The sequence was obtained from a middle-aged woman who had recovered from COVID-19. The chain's CDR3 is CASSQLAGSSYEQYF. The CDR3 nucleotides read TGCGCCAGCAGCCAACTAGCAGGTAGCTCCTACGAGCAGTACTTC.